Each of the 10 T cell receptor beta chains below was sequenced from the same sample in a study of long-term antiretroviral therapy in people with HIV. Sequencing used immunoSEQ v3.0 at survey level. The assay was immunoSEQ multiplex PCR, and TCRdb's table has in-frame clones only and misses some. The sample holds 25,000 to 30,000 clones, 94% seen once. The sample in question was unsorted PBMCs, obtained about 7.2 years after starting antiretroviral therapy. Receptor source: a man aged 50-60 years with HIV.

The chain couples TRBV27 to TRBJ2-7; possibly TRBD1 or TRBD2 for D (5 bases each). The CDR3 runs 14 residues. Trimming stripped 5 bases from V and 5 bases from J, with 16 bases between. From germline, CDR1 is MNHEY and CDR2 SMNVEV (reference sequence). For the CDR3, the DNA is TGTGCCAGCAGTCGATTGGGGGTAGGCCACGAGCAGTACTTC. Translating it yields CASSRLGVGHEQYF.

The chain recombines TRBV5-1 with TRBJ1-1, with D perhaps TRBD1 (6 bases). V lost 3 bases and J 0 bases, leaving 9 bases between the germline ends. CDR3 length: 14 amino acids. CDR1 and CDR2 (germline): SGHRS, YFSETQ. The CDR3 DNA reads as TGCGCCAGCAGCTCACAGGGTATGAACACTGAAGCTTTCTTT. Its protein product is CASSSQGMNTEAFF.

V and J are TRBV19 and TRBJ1-6; D not resolved. The germline gives CDR1 LNHDA, CDR2 SQIVND (reference sequence). The CDR3 has 13 residues. Trimming removed 6 bases from V and 9 bases from J, with 12 bases in between. CDR3 sequence reads: CASSESLSSPLHF. The CDR3 region has the DNA TGTGCCAGTAGCGAATCTTTAAGTTCACCCCTCCACTTT.

This clone was counted a single time. The rearrangement uses TRBV2 and TRBJ2-2; perhaps TRBD2 as D (5 bases). Per the germline V gene, CDR1 is SNHLY and CDR2 is FYNNEI. This CDR3 has 12 amino acids. With 4 bases removed from V and 6 bases from J, the gap between germline ends came to 6 bases. The CDR3 is CASSVGAGELFF. In nucleotides, the CDR3 is TGTGCCAGCAGTGTCGGGGCCGGGGAGCTGTTTTTT.

The chain links TRBV7-9 to TRBJ1-2, with 7 positions matching TRBD1. Looked up from germline, CDR1 is SEHNR and CDR2 is FQNEAQ (reference sequence). The CDR3 loop spans 14 amino acids. The V segment lost 1 base and the J segment 7 bases; nucleotides outside the gene matches: 6. The CDR3 region is CASSLGDRARGYTF. DNA for the CDR3: TGTGCCAGCAGCTTAGGAGACAGGGCTCGTGGCTACACCTTC.

J is TRBJ1-3 and V is TRBV5-1; D unclear. V shed 4 bases and J shed 3 bases, with 8 bases lying between them. The CDR3 has 13 residues. Germline V gene lookup returns CDR1 SGHRS and CDR2 YFSETQ. The CDR3 DNA sequence: TGCGCCAGCAGCCCCGACGGTGGAAACACCATATATTTT. Translating gives CASSPDGGNTIYF.

The rearrangement uses TRBV5-6 and TRBJ1-5, with D perhaps matching TRBD1 (5 bases). With 0 bases removed from V and 1 base from J, the gap between germline ends came to 8 bases. There are 15 residues in the CDR3. The V gene's germline CDR1 is SGHDT and CDR2 YYEEEE. CDR3 sequence (DNA): TGTGCCAGCAGCTTGGTACAGGAAAGCAATCAGCCCCAGCATTTT. This gives the protein CASSLVQESNQPQHF.

This chain uses TRBV9 with TRBJ1-6; TRBD1 might be the D (6 bases). The CDR3 covers 16 residues. Germline loops: CDR1 SGDLS, CDR2 YYNGEE. The ends were cut back, 3 bases at V and 10 bases at J, with 20 bases in the middle. In nucleotides, the CDR3 is TGTGCCAGCAGCGGCGCCCGGGAGGGGGTCGGGTCACCCCTCCACTTT. Encoded protein: CASSGAREGVGSPLHF.

The V and J genes are TRBV4-3 and TRBJ1-6, with D possibly TRBD1 on 5 matching bases. Germline CDR1 is LGHNA and CDR2 is YSLEER. This CDR3 is 22 amino acids long. The V and J ends lost 4 bases and 1 base respectively, with 29 bases between them. CDR3 in DNA: TGCGCCAGCAGCCGAAATCGATTACAAGGCGGGGGAGATCTATCCTATAATTCACCCCTCCACTTT. Its protein is CASSRNRLQGGGDLSYNSPLHF.

CDR3: CASSPPAGSQGTEAFF. The CDR3 DNA is TGTGCCAGCTCACCACCTGCGGGGTCCCAGGGGACTGAAGCTTTCTTT. This chain links TRBV18 with TRBJ1-1, with D tentatively TRBD1 (6 bases). This CDR3 is built from 16 residues. Between the trimmed V and J ends, which lost 0 bases and 5 bases, there was a span of 16 bases. Looked up from germline, CDR1 is KGHSH and CDR2 is LQKENI.